The 23 T cell receptor beta chains reported below all come from one sample, sequenced in a study of T cell responses to AZD1222 COVID-19 vaccine. Measured with immunoSEQ multiplex PCR; TCRdb has only the in-frame clones, and not every one. The sample lists roughly 70,000 clones; roughly 80% were seen once. The input for sequencing was peripheral blood, taken 28 days after the second AZD1222 dose. These receptors all stem from an adult who received the AZD1222 COVID-19 vaccine.

The rearrangement uses TRBV6-5 and TRBJ2-7; maybe TRBD1 (6 bases). The V gene's germline CDR1 is MNHEY and CDR2 SVGAGI. The CDR3 length is 15 residues. The ends were cut back, 5 bases at V and 2 bases at J, with 16 bases in the middle. The CDR3 DNA reads TGTGCCAGCAGTAAACAGGGAGAAGGGGCCTACGAGCAGTACTTC. Translated, it gives CASSKQGEGAYEQYF.

The chain joins TRBV7-9 to TRBJ1-2; a possible D gene is TRBD1 (5 bases). V shed 0 bases and J shed 4 bases, with 12 bases lying between them. CDR1 is SEHNR and CDR2 is FQNEAQ in the germline V gene (reference sequence). The CDR3 consists of 15 residues. The chain's CDR3 is CASSLAREGGYGYTF. Written as DNA, the CDR3 is TGTGCCAGCAGCTTAGCCAGGGAGGGCGGCTATGGCTACACCTTC.

This clone was seen more than once but under ten times. The J gene is TRBJ2-3, the V gene TRBV5-1; TRBD1 matches at 9 bases. Germline assignment: CDR1 SGHRS and CDR2 YFSETQ. This CDR3 is built from 14 residues. The trim removed 4 bases at V and 3 bases at J, leaving 3 bases unmatched. CDR3 sequence: CASSPGQGTDTQYF. CDR3 bases: TGCGCCAGCAGCCCCGGACAGGGGACAGATACGCAGTATTTT.

The chain uses TRBV7-2 and TRBJ2-5; 14 nucleotides match TRBD2. The CDR3 runs to 17 residues. With V trimmed by 1 base and J by 1 base, 2 bases remained unmatched. The germline V gene encodes CDR1 SGHTA and CDR2 FQGNSA. The chain's CDR3 is CASSLGLAGGTQETQYF. CDR3 DNA: TGTGCCAGCAGCTTAGGACTAGCGGGGGGGACCCAAGAGACCCAGTACTTC. The full variable domain, rest sourced from reference TRBV7-2 and TRBJ2-5, is GAGVSQSPSNKVTEKGKDVELRCDPISGHTALYWYRQSLGQGLEFLIYFQGNSAPDKSGLPSDRFSAERTGGSVSTLTIQRTQQEDSAVYLCASSLGLAGGTQETQYFGPGTRLLVL.

Only one count was recorded for this clone. V is TRBV6-2 or TRBV6-3 and J is TRBJ2-7, with D possibly TRBD2 on 5 matching bases. Trimming removed 1 base at V and 2 bases at J, with 24 bases between. The CDR3 covers 19 residues. CDR1 and CDR2 from the germline V gene are MNHEY and SVGEGT. CDR3 in amino acids: CASSYLMEAKYPTPYEQYF. For the CDR3, the DNA is TGTGCCAGCAGTTACTTGATGGAGGCGAAGTACCCGACCCCCTACGAGCAGTACTTC.

With respect to this clone: A junction boundary mismatches the germline segment, possibly from a read error. The V and J genes are TRBV7-2 and TRBJ2-7; 10 nucleotides line up with TRBD1. Germline V gene sequence: CDR1 SGHTA, CDR2 FQGNSA. The CDR3 is 14 residues long. The CDR3 bases are TGTGCCAGCAGCTTAGGATCGACAGGGGGCGAGGAGTACTTC. This sequence encodes CASSLGSTGGEEYF.

The chain couples TRBV2 to TRBJ1-4, with D possibly matching TRBD1 (5 bases). Per germline, CDR1 SNHLY and CDR2 FYNNEI. Trimming cost V 7 bases and J 6 bases, with 12 bases left between them. The CDR3 spans 13 residues. CDR3 in amino acids: CASNSRVDEKLFF. In nucleotides, the CDR3 is TGTGCCAGCAATAGCAGGGTTGATGAAAAACTGTTTTTT.

This chain uses TRBV2 with TRBJ2-7; 7 positions match TRBD1. Germline CDR1 and CDR2: SNHLY and FYNNEI. The CDR3 loop spans 14 amino acids. V shed 5 bases, J shed 5 bases, and the junction held 9 bases outside the gene matches. CDR3 sequence (DNA): TGTGCCAGCAGTACCCTGACAGGGTACCACGAGCAGTACTTC. This translates into CASSTLTGYHEQYF. Supplemented by reference TRBV2 and TRBJ2-7, the full variable domain reads EPEVTQTPSHQVTQMGQEVILRCVPISNHLYFYWYRQILGQKVEFLVSFYNNEISEKSEIFDDQFSVERPDGSNFTLKIRSTKLEDSAMYFCASSTLTGYHEQYFGPGTRLTVT.

The J gene is TRBJ1-2, the V gene TRBV2; TRBD1 is a possible D gene (5 bases). Germline assignment: CDR1 SNHLY and CDR2 FYNNEI. This CDR3 is 14 amino acids long. V gave up 6 bases and J gave up 4 bases, with 15 bases separating them. Here the CDR3 DNA reads TGTGCCAGCAGCCCTCAAGTGGGGCTCTATGGCTACACCTTC. Protein: CASSPQVGLYGYTF.

V gene TRBV11-1 combines with J gene TRBJ1-4; TRBD1 matches 10 bases. V was clipped by 5 bases and J by 7 bases; unmatched bases: 7. CDR1 and CDR2 from the germline V gene are SGHAT and FQDESV (reference sequence). The CDR3 consists of 15 residues. CDR3 DNA: TGTGCCAGCAGCCGCCGGGACAGGGGTCGTGAAAAACTGTTTTTT. Translated: CASSRRDRGREKLFF.

The V and J genes are TRBV3-1 (or the pseudogene TRBV3-2) and TRBJ2-5; possible D gene TRBD1, 6 bases. This CDR3 has 12 amino acids. CDR1 is LGHDT and CDR2 is YNNKEL in the germline V gene (reference sequence). V gave up 0 bases and J gave up 9 bases, with 8 bases separating them. CDR3 DNA sequence: TGTGCCAGCAGCCAAGATCAGGGGCCCCAGTACTTC. It translates to CASSQDQGPQYF.

The chain uses TRBV27 and TRBJ2-3; D unclear. V lost 2 bases to trimming and J lost 6 bases, with 18 bases between them. Per germline, CDR1 MNHEY and CDR2 SMNVEV (reference sequence). This CDR3 comprises 16 residues. DNA of the CDR3: TGTGCCAGCAGTTTAATGGCTAGTAGTATATCGGATACGCAGTATTTT. Translating it yields CASSLMASSISDTQYF.

This chain links TRBV11-2 with TRBJ2-6; D gene ambiguous. The CDR3 has 14 amino acids. The germline V gene encodes CDR1 SGHAT and CDR2 FQNNGV. Trimming removed 7 bases at V and 0 bases at J, with 7 bases between. CDR3 DNA sequence: TGTGCCAGCACCTCCAGCTCTGGGGCCAACGTCCTGACTTTC. It specifies CASTSSSGANVLTF.

The gene calls are TRBV7-8 and TRBJ2-1; D may be TRBD1 (5 bases). Per the germline V gene, CDR1 is SGHVS and CDR2 is FQNEAQ. V was trimmed by 2 bases and J by 6 bases, leaving 17 bases between them. This CDR3 region has 16 residues. CDR3 sequence reads: CASSLMSGSNANEQFF. The CDR3 nucleotides read TGTGCCAGCAGCTTAATGTCAGGGTCAAACGCCAATGAGCAGTTCTTC.

This clone was counted many times. This chain links TRBV4-3 with TRBJ2-2, with no clear D. Germline-derived CDR1 and CDR2 are LGHNA and YSLEER. V lost 6 bases and J lost 0, with 11 bases in between. This CDR3 spans 15 amino acids. The CDR3 nucleotides read TGCGCCAGCAGACTCTCCACTACGAACACCGGGGAGCTGTTTTTT. Translating gives CASRLSTTNTGELFF.

The V gene is TRBV3-1 (or the pseudogene TRBV3-2), the J gene TRBJ2-5, with D perhaps matching TRBD1 (5 bases). Germline loops: CDR1 LGHDT, CDR2 YNNKEL (reference sequence). The V and J ends lost 4 bases and 7 bases respectively, with 13 bases between them. The length of the CDR3 is 13 residues. CDR3 sequence: CASSPETAVTQYF. The CDR3 DNA follows: TGTGCCAGCAGCCCCGAGACAGCCGTGACCCAGTACTTC.

CDR3 region: CASSQVVRKYEQYF. The CDR3 nucleotides are TGCGCCAGCAGCCAAGTCGTCAGAAAATACGAGCAGTACTTC. The chain uses TRBV4-3 and TRBJ2-7, with D hard to call. The CDR3 is 14 amino acids. Per the germline V gene, CDR1 is LGHNA and CDR2 is YSLEER. With 1 base removed from V and 4 bases from J, the gap between germline ends came to 11 bases.

The chain combines TRBV4-1 with TRBJ2-7; the match to TRBD2 covers 7 bases. Trimming took 2 bases from V and 5 from J; bases not matched to a gene: 12. Germline V gives CDR1 MGHRA, CDR2 YSYEKL. The CDR3 loop spans 16 amino acids. The CDR3 nucleotides are TGCGCCAGCAGCCAAACACCCGGGGGGTTGGTCGACGAGCAGTACTTC. Translated: CASSQTPGGLVDEQYF.

Written as DNA, the CDR3 is TGTGCCAGCAGCGTAGAAGGGTACACAGATACGCAGTATTTT. This encodes CASSVEGYTDTQYF. The J gene is TRBJ2-3, the V gene TRBV9; D ambiguous. Germline-derived CDR1 and CDR2 are SGDLS and YYNGEE. The CDR3 is 14 residues long. The V end lost 0 bases, the J end lost 2 bases, and 7 bases lay between the germline ends.

The CDR3 DNA is TGTGCCAGCAGTTTAGGGGGGCCCTCCTACGAGCAGTACTTC. Translated: CASSLGGPSYEQYF. V and J are TRBV27 and TRBJ2-7, with D tentatively TRBD1 or TRBD2 (6 bases each). Germline-derived CDR1 and CDR2 are MNHEY and SMNVEV (reference sequence). V was clipped by 2 bases and J by 0 bases, with 8 bases between them. The length of the CDR3 is 14 residues.

The V call is TRBV15, the J call TRBJ1-1; D perhaps matches TRBD1 (5 bases). CDR3 length: 16 residues. In germline, CDR1 is LNHNV, CDR2 YYDKDF (reference sequence). Trimming took 2 bases from V and 1 from J, leaving 14 bases between them. In DNA form, the CDR3 reads TGTGCCACCAGCAGATCCGGAGACACAGGGAACACTGAAGCTTTCTTT. Protein product: CATSRSGDTGNTEAFF.

This clone was detected a few times. The chain couples TRBV5-1 to TRBJ1-1, with D possibly TRBD1 on 6 matching bases. Per the germline V gene, CDR1 is SGHRS and CDR2 is YFSETQ. The CDR3 extends over 13 amino acids. Trimming shortened V by 4 bases and J by 3 bases, and 10 bases separated the two germline ends. The CDR3 loop reads CASSLRGDTEAFF. DNA of the CDR3: TGCGCCAGCAGCCTCAGGGGTGACACTGAAGCTTTCTTT. The variable domain in full, with the rest retrieved from reference TRBV5-1 and TRBJ1-1, is KAGVTQTPRYLIKTRGQQVTLSCSPISGHRSVSWYQQTPGQGLQFLFEYFSETQRNKGNFPGRFSGRQFSNSRSEMNVSTLELGDSALYLCASSLRGDTEAFFGQGTRLTVV.

The CDR3 nucleotides are TGCAGCGTTGAGCGGGACTCTGGCTACACCTTC. Protein product: CSVERDSGYTF. The chain joins TRBV29-1 to TRBJ1-2, with D perhaps TRBD1 (5 bases). Germline V CDR1 and CDR2: SQVTM, ANQGSEA. With 3 bases removed from V and 7 bases from J, the gap between germline ends came to 9 bases. The CDR3 consists of 11 residues.